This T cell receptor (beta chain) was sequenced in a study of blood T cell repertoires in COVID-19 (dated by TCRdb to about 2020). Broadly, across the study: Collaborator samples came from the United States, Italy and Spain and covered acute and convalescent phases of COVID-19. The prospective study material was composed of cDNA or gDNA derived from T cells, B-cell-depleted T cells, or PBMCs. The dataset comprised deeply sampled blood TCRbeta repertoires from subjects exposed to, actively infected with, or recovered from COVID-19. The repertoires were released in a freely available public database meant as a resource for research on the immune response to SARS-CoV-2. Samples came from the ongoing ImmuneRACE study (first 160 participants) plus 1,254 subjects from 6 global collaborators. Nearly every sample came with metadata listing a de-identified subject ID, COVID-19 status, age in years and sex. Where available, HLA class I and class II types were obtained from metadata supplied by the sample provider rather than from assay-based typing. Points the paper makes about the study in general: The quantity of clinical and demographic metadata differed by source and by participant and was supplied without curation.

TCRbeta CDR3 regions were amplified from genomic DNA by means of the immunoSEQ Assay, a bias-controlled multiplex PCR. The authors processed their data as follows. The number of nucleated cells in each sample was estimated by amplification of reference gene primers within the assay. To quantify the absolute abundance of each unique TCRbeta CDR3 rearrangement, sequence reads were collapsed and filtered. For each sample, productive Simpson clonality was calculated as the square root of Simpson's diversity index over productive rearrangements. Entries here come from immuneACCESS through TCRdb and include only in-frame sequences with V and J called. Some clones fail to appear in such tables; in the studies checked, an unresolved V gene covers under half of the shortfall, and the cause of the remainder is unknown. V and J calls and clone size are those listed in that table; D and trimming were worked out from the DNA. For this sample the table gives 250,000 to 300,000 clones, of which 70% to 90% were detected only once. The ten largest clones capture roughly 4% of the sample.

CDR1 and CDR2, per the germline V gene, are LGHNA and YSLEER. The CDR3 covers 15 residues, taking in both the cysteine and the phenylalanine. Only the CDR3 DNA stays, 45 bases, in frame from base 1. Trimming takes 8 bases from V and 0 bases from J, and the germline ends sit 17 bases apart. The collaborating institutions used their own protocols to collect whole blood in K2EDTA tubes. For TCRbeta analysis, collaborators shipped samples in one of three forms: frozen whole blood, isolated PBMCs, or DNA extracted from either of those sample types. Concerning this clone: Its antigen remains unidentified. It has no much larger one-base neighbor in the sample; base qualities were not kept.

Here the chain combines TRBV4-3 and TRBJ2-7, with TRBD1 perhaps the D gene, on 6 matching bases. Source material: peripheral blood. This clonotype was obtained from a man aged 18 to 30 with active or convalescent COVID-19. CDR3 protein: CASQQQGVGSYEQYF. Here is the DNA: TGCGCCAGCCAGCAACAGGGAGTAGGCTCCTACGAGCAGTACTTC.